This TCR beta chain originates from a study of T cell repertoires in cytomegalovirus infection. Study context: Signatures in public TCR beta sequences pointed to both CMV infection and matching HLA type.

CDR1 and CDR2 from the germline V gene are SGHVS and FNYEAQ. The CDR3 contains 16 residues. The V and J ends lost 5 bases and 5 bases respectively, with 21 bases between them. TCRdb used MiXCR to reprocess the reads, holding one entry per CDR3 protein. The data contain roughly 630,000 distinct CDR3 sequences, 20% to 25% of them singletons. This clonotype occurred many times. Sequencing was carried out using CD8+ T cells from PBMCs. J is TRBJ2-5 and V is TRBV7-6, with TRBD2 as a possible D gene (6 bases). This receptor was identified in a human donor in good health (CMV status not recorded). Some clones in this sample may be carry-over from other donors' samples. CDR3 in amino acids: CASSLLSPGTGETQYF. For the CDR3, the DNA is TGTGCCAGCAGCCTACTGTCGCCAGGGACTGGGGAGACCCAGTACTTC.